This TCR beta chain emerged from a study of regulatory and conventional T cells in RAG deficiency. Study outcomes and limitations: Treg unique TCR beta sequences were 90 to 100-fold fewer in Omenn syndrome and CID/AS patients than controls. In Omenn syndrome, Treg and Tconv repertoires overlapped >90%. Control T-cell subsets had markedly higher Shannon entropy and lower Simpson indices than RAG-deficient patients.

Regulatory T cells were sorted from blood as CD4+ CD25-high CD127-low cells. As to this clone: Its specificity is unknown.

V was clipped by 7 bases and J by 5 bases, with 14 bases between them. Germline V lookup: CDR1 SQVTM, CDR2 ANQGSEA. The CDR3 is 12 amino acids. The repertoire was sequenced with immunoSEQ multiplex PCR; TCRdb's copy has only in-frame clones and lacks some. This table has some 28,000 clones, about nine tenths appearing once. Separately, the same data were catalogued under a study of regulatory T cells. Per that study: The primer mix had 52 TRBV and 13 TRBJ primers.

The sample taken for sequencing was Tregs sorted from blood. The chain has TRBV29-1 and TRBJ1-2; D call uncertain. This receptor was identified in a human donor in good health. The CDR3 protein is CSGGAGPYGYTF. The CDR3 region has the DNA TGCAGCGGGGGTGCAGGTCCGTATGGCTACACCTTC.